This TCR beta chain was profiled in a study of control samples from healthy donors and cancer patients. V lost 2 bases and J 4 bases, leaving 9 bases between the germline ends. The CDR3 spans 14 residues. Germline V gene lookup returns CDR1 SGHTA and CDR2 FQGNSA. Clones were sequenced by immunoSEQ multiplex PCR, and TCRdb holds only the in-frame ones, with some missing. The sample lists 130,000 or so clones; roughly 89% were seen once. This TCR came from a young man in good health. J is TRBJ2-1 and V is TRBV7-2; D might be TRBD1 (5 bases). Sequenced: blood. CDR3: CASSLSTVYNEQFF. CDR3 DNA sequence: TGTGCCAGCAGCTTATCGACAGTATACAATGAGCAGTTCTTC.